Each of the 29 T cell receptor beta chains below was sequenced from the same sample in a study of cytomegalovirus exposure and HLA in healthy donors. The PCR made use of 60 Vbeta and 13 Jbeta primers. Clones were read by immunoSEQ multiplex PCR, and TCRdb kept only the in-frame ones, dropping some. The table lists 110,000 to 150,000 clones, roughly three quarters of them singletons. What was sequenced was PBMCs. These receptors were taken from a female donor in good health and CMV-seronegative.

The gene calls are TRBV4-1 and TRBJ2-2; 13 nucleotides line up with TRBD2. Germline V gene data show CDR1 as MGHRA and CDR2 as YSYEKL. After removal of 2 bases from V and 7 bases from J, the junction contained 10 bases not matched to a gene. The CDR3 has 18 residues. The CDR3 nucleotides are TGCGCCAGCAGCCAAAGTTCGGGACTAGCGGGAACTAGCGGGGAGCTGTTTTTT. This sequence encodes CASSQSSGLAGTSGELFF.

The CDR3 bases are TGTGCCAGCAGCTACCGCCCCTCCAGTAACTATGGCTACACCTTC. Translation gives CASSYRPSSNYGYTF. J is TRBJ1-2 and V is TRBV5-5, with no clear D. The CDR3 totals 15 residues. The germline V and J ends were trimmed by 3 bases and 1 base, with 13 bases remaining between them. CDR1 is SGHKS and CDR2 is YYEKEE in the germline V gene (reference sequence).

This clone has just one count. The V gene is TRBV19, the J gene TRBJ2-2; 7 bases line up with TRBD1. CDR3 length: 17 amino acids. The V segment lost 1 base and the J segment 7 bases; nucleotides outside the gene matches: 12. The germline gives CDR1 LNHDA, CDR2 SQIVND (reference sequence). CDR3 loop: CASSIGLTGSFGGELFF. CDR3 coding DNA: TGTGCCAGTAGTATAGGGTTGACAGGGAGTTTTGGCGGGGAGCTGTTTTTT.

The genes are TRBV19 and TRBJ2-7, with 9 bases identical to TRBD2. V shed 4 bases, J shed 5 bases, and the junction held 6 bases outside the gene matches. CDR3 length: 14 residues. CDR1 and CDR2 from the germline V gene are LNHDA and SQIVND (reference sequence). The CDR3 is CASSNGLAGDEQYF. DNA for the CDR3: TGTGCCAGTAGTAATGGGTTAGCGGGAGACGAGCAGTACTTC.

The chain has TRBV2 and TRBJ2-1; 10 bases are a match to TRBD1. The CDR3 consists of 15 residues. V lost 4 bases and J lost 8; bases outside the gene matches: 8. Germline CDR1 SNHLY, CDR2 FYNNEI. In DNA, the CDR3 is TGTGCCAGCAGTGGCCGTGGGGACAGGGGTGATGAGCAGTTCTTC. Residues: CASSGRGDRGDEQFF.

The chain links TRBV11-2 to TRBJ1-4; TRBD1 agrees at 8 bases. The CDR3 is 14 amino acids. J was trimmed by 4 bases and V by 5 bases; bases with no gene match: 3. Per germline, CDR1 SGHAT and CDR2 FQNNGV. The DNA for the CDR3 is TGTGCCAGCAGCCCGACAGGGGTTAATGAAAAACTGTTTTTT. The encoded protein is CASSPTGVNEKLFF.

The chain recombines TRBV27 with TRBJ2-2; TRBD1 agrees at 7 bases. With 2 bases clipped from V and 3 bases from J, the junction kept 6 bases outside the gene matches. Germline V gene lookup returns CDR1 MNHEY and CDR2 SMNVEV (reference sequence). This CDR3 is 16 amino acids long. The CDR3 nucleotides read TGTGCCAGCAGTTTAAAAAGGGGGCGCTACACCGGGGAGCTGTTTTTT. Translation: CASSLKRGRYTGELFF.

The chain uses TRBV7-9 and TRBJ2-5; D ambiguous. Germline V gene lookup returns CDR1 SEHNR and CDR2 FQNEAQ (reference sequence). This CDR3 contains 13 residues. V lost 4 bases to trimming and J lost 3 bases, with 9 bases between them. The CDR3 region is CASSSRFKETQYF. As DNA, the CDR3 is TGTGCCAGCAGCTCGCGGTTTAAAGAGACCCAGTACTTC.

This chain links TRBV11-2 with TRBJ1-2; D is unresolved. The CDR3 spans 13 residues. Germline CDR1 SGHAT, CDR2 FQNNGV. The V end was cut by 5 bases, the J end by 6 bases, with 13 bases between. CDR3 bases: TGTGCCAGCAGCCAGACATACGACAATGGCTACACCTTC. This sequence encodes CASSQTYDNGYTF.

The chain is built from TRBV2 and TRBJ2-1; TRBD2 matches at 9 bases. From germline, CDR1 is SNHLY and CDR2 FYNNEI. Losses at the gene ends were 2 bases for V and 0 bases for J; bases not matched to a gene: 2. The CDR3 has 16 amino acids. DNA of the CDR3: TGTGCCAGCAGTGAACAGCGGGAGGTCTCCTACAATGAGCAGTTCTTC. It specifies CASSEQREVSYNEQFF.

Here the CDR3 reads CASSQGAGGDEQYF. CDR3 coding DNA: TGTGCCAGCAGCCAGGGAGCGGGAGGCGACGAGCAGTACTTC. The chain links TRBV5-6 to TRBJ2-7, with 9 bases aligning to TRBD2. The CDR3 totals 14 residues. Germline trimming cut 4 bases from V and 5 bases from J; bases unmatched to any gene: 7. Germline CDR1 is SGHDT and CDR2 is YYEEEE. Together with reference TRBV5-6 and TRBJ2-7, the CDR3 gives the full variable domain: DAGVTQSPTHLIKTRGQQVTLRCSPKSGHDTVSWYQQALGQGPQFIFQYYEEEERQRGNFPDRFSGHQFPNYSSELNVNALLLGDSALYLCASSQGAGGDEQYFGPGTRLTVT.

This clone was counted only a few times. The gene calls are TRBV15 and TRBJ1-1; TRBD1 matches at 7 bases. The CDR3 has 16 amino acids. Germline assignment: CDR1 LNHNV and CDR2 YYDKDF (reference sequence). The V segment lost 5 bases and the J segment 4 bases; nucleotides outside the gene matches: 13. The CDR3, as DNA: TGTGCCACCAGCCCGGACAGGCTCAGAGGTGGCACTGAAGCTTTCTTT. The encoded protein is CATSPDRLRGGTEAFF.

This chain uses TRBV9 with TRBJ2-1; D unclear. The CDR3 sequence is 15 residues long. V lost 4 bases and J lost 0, with 11 bases in between. Germline V lookup: CDR1 SGDLS, CDR2 YYNGEE. The CDR3 reads CASSPLEASYNEQFF. The CDR3, as DNA: TGTGCCAGCAGCCCACTTGAGGCCTCCTACAATGAGCAGTTCTTC. Full variable domain (remainder filled in from reference TRBV9 and TRBJ2-1): DSGVTQTPKHLITATGQRVTLRCSPRSGDLSVYWYQQSLDQGLQFLIQYYNGEERAKGNILERFSAQQFPDLHSELNLSSLELGDSALYFCASSPLEASYNEQFFGPGTRLTVL.

This chain uses TRBV2 with TRBJ2-4, with 7 bases fitting TRBD1. V gave up 6 bases and J gave up 0 bases; unmatched junction bases: 5. The CDR3 runs 15 residues. Looked up from germline, CDR1 is SNHLY and CDR2 is FYNNEI. CDR3 in DNA: TGTGCCAGCAGGACACAGGGGCGAGCCAAAAACATTCAGTACTTC. It yields the protein CASRTQGRAKNIQYF.

This clone was seen only a few times. This chain connects TRBV4-1 to TRBJ1-5, with a weak D call TRBD1 (6 bases). This CDR3 comprises 16 residues. Trimming removed 3 bases from V and 2 bases from J, with 14 bases in between. Germline CDR1 reads MGHRA; CDR2 reads YSYEKL. CDR3 in DNA: TGCGCCAGCAGCCATGTCCAGGGGTTGGGCAATCAGCCCCAGCATTTT. Translation gives CASSHVQGLGNQPQHF.

V gene TRBV7-3 combines with J gene TRBJ2-7; D may be TRBD2 (6 bases). The V gene's germline CDR1 is SGHTA and CDR2 FQGTGA. The V and J ends lost 0 bases and 1 base respectively, with 7 bases between them. This CDR3 is 14 amino acids long. This chain's CDR3 is CASSLTGGSYEQYF. CDR3 nucleotide sequence: TGTGCCAGCAGCTTAACAGGAGGGTCCTACGAGCAGTACTTC.

V and J are TRBV5-1 and TRBJ1-3, with D hard to call. Per the germline V gene, CDR1 is SGHRS and CDR2 is YFSETQ. V was clipped by 0 bases and J by 2 bases, with 6 bases between them. This CDR3 comprises 14 residues. The CDR3 here is CASSLGLPGNTIYF. CDR3 coding DNA: TGCGCCAGCAGCTTGGGGCTTCCTGGAAACACCATATATTTT.

The chain carries TRBV29-1 and TRBJ1-2; no firm D call. CDR3 length: 11 residues. Germline V gives CDR1 SQVTM, CDR2 ANQGSEA. V gave up 4 bases and J gave up 10 bases, with 13 bases separating them. CDR3: CSVARGLDYTF. In nucleotides, the CDR3 is TGCAGCGTTGCACGCGGGTTAGACTACACCTTC.

This clone was detected only once. The chain carries TRBV5-1 and TRBJ2-5; 13 bases are shared with TRBD2. CDR1 SGHRS and CDR2 YFSETQ come from the germline V gene. CDR3 length: 16 residues. Unmatched junction bases numbered 3, after V lost 3 bases and J lost 1 base. CDR3 protein: CASSYGTSGAQETQYF. The CDR3 nucleotides read TGCGCCAGCAGCTATGGGACTAGCGGGGCCCAAGAGACCCAGTACTTC.

In its sample, this clone was seen a few times. The V and J genes are TRBV4-3 and TRBJ2-7; TRBD1 is a possible D gene (6 bases). Germline V gene lookup returns CDR1 LGHNA and CDR2 YSLEER. Trimming removed 0 bases from V and 6 bases from J, with 15 bases in between. The CDR3 sequence is 15 residues long. CDR3 amino acids: CASSQDSARGGEQYF. The CDR3 coding sequence is TGCGCCAGCAGCCAAGATTCGGCAAGAGGGGGCGAGCAGTACTTC.

This chain connects TRBV6-5 to TRBJ2-1; no reliable D call. The CDR3 has 13 amino acids. Trimming took off 8 bases at V and 0 bases at J, with 8 bases between the two ends. Germline-derived CDR1 and CDR2 are MNHEY and SVGAGI. CDR3 amino acids: CASGRSSYNEQFF. The CDR3 DNA follows: TGTGCCAGCGGTAGAAGCTCCTACAATGAGCAGTTCTTC.

The chain employs TRBV15 and TRBJ2-3; a possible D gene is TRBD1 (6 bases). Germline assignment: CDR1 LNHNV and CDR2 YYDKDF (reference sequence). V was cut by 0 bases and J by 5 bases, with 12 bases left in between. The CDR3 has 15 residues. The CDR3 sequence is CATSRENRVRDTQYF. The CDR3 DNA follows: TGTGCCACCAGCAGAGAGAACAGGGTGAGAGATACGCAGTATTTT.

V is TRBV27 and J is TRBJ2-7; tentatively, D is TRBD1 (5 bases). Germline lookup yields CDR1 MNHEY and CDR2 SMNVEV (reference sequence). The CDR3 totals 15 residues. The V end lost 5 bases, the J end lost 0 bases, and 14 bases lay between the germline ends. CDR3 region: CASSRALQGSYEQYF. The CDR3 DNA reads TGTGCCAGCAGTCGGGCCCTCCAGGGCTCCTACGAGCAGTACTTC.

V gene TRBV5-4 combines with J gene TRBJ2-3, with D possibly TRBD1 on 6 matching bases. The CDR3 loop spans 14 amino acids. The V gene's germline CDR1 is SGHNT and CDR2 YYREEE (reference sequence). V lost 3 bases and J lost 4, with 12 bases in between. CDR3 in DNA: TGTGCCAGCAGCTGGGGGCTAGGCGCAGATACGCAGTATTTT. It encodes CASSWGLGADTQYF.

This clone was observed a few times. The chain carries TRBV5-1 and TRBJ2-2, with TRBD1 identical over 9 bases. Germline-derived CDR1 and CDR2 are SGHRS and YFSETQ. The trim removed 0 bases at V and 3 bases at J, leaving 3 bases unmatched. CDR3 size: 16 residues. CDR3 nucleotide sequence: TGCGCCAGCAGCTTGGGGACAGGGGTCTACACCGGGGAGCTGTTTTTT. Translating it yields CASSLGTGVYTGELFF.

The V gene is TRBV4-1, the J gene TRBJ2-2; 7 nucleotides line up with TRBD2. Germline loops: CDR1 MGHRA, CDR2 YSYEKL. The CDR3 runs to 16 residues. After removal of 0 bases from V and 5 bases from J, the junction contained 6 bases not matched to a gene. The CDR3 nucleotides are TGCGCCAGCAGCCAAGATGGGAGGGGTCGGACCGGGGAGCTGTTTTTT. It yields the protein CASSQDGRGRTGELFF.

This sequence joins TRBV4-3 and TRBJ1-2; 11 bases line up with TRBD1. J gave up 6 bases and V 4 bases, and 7 bases lay outside the gene matches. Germline CDR1 and CDR2: LGHNA and YSLEER. The CDR3 contains 15 residues. The CDR3, as DNA: TGCGCCAGCAGCCCAGCTGGACAGGGGGCAGATGGCTACACCTTC. This translates into CASSPAGQGADGYTF.

This chain joins TRBV7-6 and TRBJ2-3; the D gene is possibly TRBD2 (6 bases). With 1 base removed from V and 4 bases from J, the gap between germline ends came to 12 bases. CDR3 length equals 15 residues. Per germline, CDR1 SGHVS and CDR2 FNYEAQ. The CDR3 sequence is CASSLGLARADTQYF. The CDR3 DNA reads TGTGCCAGCAGCTTAGGTCTAGCGCGCGCAGATACGCAGTATTTT.

The genes are TRBV9 and TRBJ2-3; 7 bases map to TRBD2. The CDR3 spans 16 residues. V dropped 4 bases and J dropped 0; count of bases not matched to a gene: 8. The germline gives CDR1 SGDLS, CDR2 YYNGEE. Written as DNA, the CDR3 is TGTGCCAGCAGCCCGTGGGGGGGGACTAGCACAGATACGCAGTATTTT. Translating it yields CASSPWGGTSTDTQYF.